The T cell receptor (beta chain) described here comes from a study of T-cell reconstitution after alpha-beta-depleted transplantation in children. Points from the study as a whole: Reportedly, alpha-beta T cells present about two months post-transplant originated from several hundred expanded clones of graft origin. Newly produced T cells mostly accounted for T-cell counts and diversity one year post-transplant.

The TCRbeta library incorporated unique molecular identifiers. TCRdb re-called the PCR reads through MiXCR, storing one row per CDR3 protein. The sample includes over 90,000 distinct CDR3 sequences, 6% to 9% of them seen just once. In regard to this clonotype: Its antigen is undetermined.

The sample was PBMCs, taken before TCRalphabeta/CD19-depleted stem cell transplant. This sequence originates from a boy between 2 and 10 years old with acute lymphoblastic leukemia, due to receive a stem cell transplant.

The CDR3 loop reads CASSLEGETDIQYF. The CDR3 DNA reads TGTGCCAGCAGCTTAGAAGGGGAGACGGACATTCAGTACTTC. The chain recombines TRBV7-2 with TRBJ2-4, with D perhaps given as TRBD1 or TRBD2 (5 bases each). The CDR3 is 14 amino acids. V gave up 1 base and J gave up 8 bases, with 12 bases separating them. The V gene's germline CDR1 is SGHTA and CDR2 FQGNSA.